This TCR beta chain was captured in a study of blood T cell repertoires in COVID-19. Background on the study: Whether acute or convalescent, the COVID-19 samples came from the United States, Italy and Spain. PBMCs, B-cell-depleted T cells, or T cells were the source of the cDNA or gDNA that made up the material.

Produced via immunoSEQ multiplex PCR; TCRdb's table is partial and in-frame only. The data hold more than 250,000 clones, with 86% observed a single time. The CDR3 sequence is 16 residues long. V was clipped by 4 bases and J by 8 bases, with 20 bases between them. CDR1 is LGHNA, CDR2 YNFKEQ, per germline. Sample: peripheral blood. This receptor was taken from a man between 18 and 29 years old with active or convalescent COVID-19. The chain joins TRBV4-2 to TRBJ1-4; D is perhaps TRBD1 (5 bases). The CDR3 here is CASSPEAGPLREKLFF. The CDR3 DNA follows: TGTGCCAGCAGCCCAGAGGCGGGGCCCCTTCGGGAAAAACTGTTTTTT.